There are many counts of the clone carrying this TCR beta chain. Its antigen is still unknown. These data are taken from a study of regulatory T cells in long-lasting Graves disease. Study-wide findings and caveats: New patients shared 1,000 or so public clonotypes, and persistent patients shared more, with a few thousand. Rather than thyroid tissue, only peripheral blood underwent study.

TCR beta libraries were built with iRepertoire HTBI primers and Arm-PCR of CDR3 regions. TCRdb itself ran the multiplex PCR reads through MiXCR, one entry per CDR3 protein. The sample lists hundreds of thousands of distinct CDR3 sequences; 13% were seen once. Time point of the sample: newly diagnosed GD, antithyroid drugs for less than 3 months. Making the TCR library involved RNA that had been extracted from PBMCs. CDR1 is GTSNPN, CDR2 SVGIG, per germline (reference sequence). V was cut by 6 bases and J by 5 bases, with 10 bases left in between. This CDR3 is built from 11 residues. The same sample was also studied in work on T cells in Graves' hyperthyroidism and ophthalmopathy. That report notes: Diagnostic assessment was based on clinical symptoms, serum thyroxine and TRAb, thyroid ultrasound and orbital computed tomography. The TCR CDR3 first-round RT-PCR relied on the HTBI primer set.

The input for sequencing was peripheral blood mononuclear cells (PBMCs), taken at new diagnosis, from a patient treated with antithyroid drugs. This sequence was found in a man aged 25-45 years with Graves disease. The chain carries TRBV30 and TRBJ1-1; the D gene is possibly TRBD1 (5 bases). For the CDR3, the DNA is TGTGCCTGCGGGGCAAGAACTGAAGCTTTCTTT. Translating gives CACGARTEAFF.